This T cell receptor beta chain was observed in a study of regulatory T cells in long-lasting Graves disease. Germline assignment: CDR1 MNHEY and CDR2 SVGEGT. V was trimmed by 8 bases and J by 4 bases, leaving 9 bases between them. The length of the CDR3 is 12 residues. Researchers made TCR beta libraries by using iRepertoire HTBI primers and running Arm-PCR on CDR3 regions. One entry per CDR3 protein, called by TCRdb with MiXCR from the multiplex PCR reads. The data contain about 540,000 distinct CDR3 sequences, approximately 13% of them singletons. This clonotype has a count of ten or more. The antigen remains unidentified. Documented time point: newly diagnosed GD, antithyroid drugs for less than 3 months. Preparation of the TCR library used RNA extracted from PBMCs. Diagnoses of Graves' disease were made by American Thyroid Association guidelines. The collection involved drawing 8.5 to 9 milliliters of peripheral blood into EDTA tubes.

The study's findings and limits: Compared with new cases, persistent Graves' patients showed reduced TCR diversity. New patients shared 970 or so public clonotypes, and persistent patients shared more, with a few thousand.

These sequences were also reported in another study, on T cells in Graves' hyperthyroidism and ophthalmopathy.

This specimen was peripheral blood mononuclear cells (PBMCs), taken at new diagnosis, from a patient treated with antithyroid drugs. This chain connects TRBV6-2 or TRBV6-3 to TRBJ2-1, with a tentative D call TRBD1 (5 bases). The TCR was taken from a man younger than 40 with Graves disease. This chain's CDR3 is CASPTAYNEQFF. CDR3 coding DNA: TGTGCCAGCCCGACAGCATACAATGAGCAGTTCTTC.